This section outlines one T cell receptor beta chain sequence together with its context. The antigen is unknown. CDR1 and CDR2 (germline): SGHAT, FQNNGV. The CDR3 covers 14 residues. V was cut by 1 base and J by 4 bases, with 10 bases left in between. The sample is drawn from a study of cytomegalovirus exposure and HLA in healthy donors. Study information: Around 180 million T cells yielded fewer than 120 million unique TCR beta sequences in earlier analysis.

Findings and caveats of the study: There were some V segments, including TRBV6-2 and TRBV6-3, excluded as indistinguishable.

The PCR made use of 60 Vbeta and 13 Jbeta primers. Assay: immunoSEQ multiplex PCR; the TCRdb copy retains only in-frame clones and omits some. The sample lists under 200,000 clones, roughly 80% seen once, with approximately 1.5% in the top ten. This clonotype was sampled from a woman under 30 in good health and CMV-seronegative. The chain couples TRBV11-2 to TRBJ1-1; D unresolved. The sequenced sample consisted of PBMCs. The CDR3 DNA sequence: TGTGCCAGCAGCTTAGTCACCGCGGTCACTGAAGCTTTCTTT. It encodes CASSLVTAVTEAFF.